These 5 T cell receptor beta chains originate from one sample sequenced in a study of molecular identifiers for immune sequencing clone quantification. TCRdb passed the PCR reads through MiXCR, listing each CDR3 protein once. Found here are under 800,000 distinct CDR3 sequences, about 25% of them singletons; the top ten hold around 0.78%. The sequenced material came from naive CD8+ T cells from blood, with Jurkat cell RNA spiked in. Subset reported: FACS-sorted CD8+CD4-CCR7+CD45RA+ naive T cells. The receptors come from a human donor in good health. Some libraries in this study had Jurkat cell RNA spiked in.

The chain recombines TRBV10-1 with TRBJ1-3, with 9 bases that match TRBD1. This CDR3 region has 16 residues. The germline CDR1 and CDR2 sequences are WNHNN and SYGVQD (reference sequence). V was pared by 4 bases and J by 1 base, with 5 bases of the junction left unmatched. The CDR3 coding sequence is TGCGCCAGCAGTGGTGGACAGGGGAAATCTGGAAACACCATATATTTT. Translating gives CASSGGQGKSGNTIYF.

The gene calls are TRBV12-3 or TRBV12-4 and TRBJ2-7; 7 positions agree with TRBD1. This CDR3 spans 15 amino acids. V gave up 3 bases and J gave up 0 bases; unmatched junction bases: 5. CDR3 coding DNA: TGTGCCAGCAGTTTTTCCAGGGGGTCCTCCTACGAGCAGTACTTC. Translated: CASSFSRGSSYEQYF.

The V gene is TRBV4-3, the J gene TRBJ2-7; TRBD2 might be the D (5 bases). Trimming shortened V by 0 bases and J by 2 bases, and 11 bases separated the two germline ends. The germline V gene encodes CDR1 LGHNA and CDR2 YSLEER. The CDR3 contains 15 residues. DNA of the CDR3: TGCGCCAGCAGCCAAGATGCGGCGGGTACCTACGAGCAGTACTTC. It translates to CASSQDAAGTYEQYF.

To note about this clonotype: A much larger clone sits a single nucleotide away, making a read error possible. V gene TRBV20-1 combines with J gene TRBJ2-3; D uncertain. The tail of the sequence fits TRBJ1-5 better, so the J call may be wrong. Germline CDR1 reads DFQATT; CDR2 reads SNEGSKA (reference sequence). This CDR3 is built from 16 residues. CDR3 loop: CSASLTSDDFTDTQHF. In DNA, the CDR3 is TGCAGTGCTAGTCTGACTAGCGATGATTTCACAGATACGCAGCATTTT.

This clonotype came up many times. This chain connects TRBV5-6 to TRBJ2-7; TRBD2 matches 12 bases. The CDR3 loop spans 17 amino acids. Germline CDR1 SGHDT, CDR2 YYEEEE. V lost 3 bases, J lost 2 bases, and 9 bases stayed unmatched. The CDR3 nucleotides are TGTGCCAGCAGCTCCTACAAGACTAGCGGGAGTACCTACGAGCAGTACTTC. Translated, it gives CASSSYKTSGSTYEQYF. Based on the CDR3 plus reference TRBV5-6 and TRBJ2-7, the full variable domain is DAGVTQSPTHLIKTRGQQVTLRCSPKSGHDTVSWYQQALGQGPQFIFQYYEEEERQRGNFPDRFSGHQFPNYSSELNVNALLLGDSALYLCASSSYKTSGSTYEQYFGPGTRLTVT.